This is a list of T cell receptor beta chains from one sample in a study of blood T cell repertoires in COVID-19. Clones were sequenced by immunoSEQ multiplex PCR, and TCRdb holds only the in-frame ones, with some missing. The sample has about 48,000 clones, 65% to 85% seen once. Sequencing input: peripheral blood. These receptors originate from a human donor with active or convalescent COVID-19. The donor label of this sample is uncertain. The CDR3 runs from the conserved cysteine through the conserved F or W. D genes are given only for firm matches. Rows may omit the clone size; those that give it use once, few, many or a size class.

j_call clone_size v_call d_call cdr3_nt cdr3_aa
TRBJ1-4 few TRBV5-6 - TGTGCCAGCAGCTTGGATAGGGGGTTTAGTGAAAAACTGTTTTTT CASSLDRGFSEKLFF
TRBJ1-4 medium-sized TRBV9 TRBD1 TGTGCCAGCAGCGTGGGCCTTAGGACAGGGGACGAAAAACTGTTTTTT CASSVGLRTGDEKLFF
TRBJ2-7 - TRBV9 TRBD2 TGTGCCAGCAGCGTAGGCGGGGGGACAAACTACGAGCAGTACTTC CASSVGGGTNYEQYF
TRBJ1-1 - TRBV3-1/TRBV3-2 - TGTGCCAGCAGCCAACTCCAGGGCCGGACTGAAGCTTTCTTT CASSQLQGRTEAFF
TRBJ2-7 - TRBV2 TRBD1 TGTGCCAGCAGTCAACAGGGGCCCCAGCAGTACTTC CASSQQGPQQYF
TRBJ1-1 - TRBV11-2 - TGTGCCAGCAGCCAGGGATGGGGGAGGCAGTACACTGAAGCTTTCTTT CASSQGWGRQYTEAFF
TRBJ1-3 - TRBV4-2 - TGTGCCAGCAGCCAAGATAGGGGCTCTGGAAACACCATATATTTT CASSQDRGSGNTIYF
TRBJ2-5 - TRBV24-1 - TGTGCCACCAGTGGAGGGGGCGGGGCGGCTGATCAAGAGACCCAGTACTTC CATSGGGGAADQETQYF
TRBJ2-1 - TRBV30 TRBD2 TGTGCCTGGAGCACCGACTTGGGGCCCGGGAGGGCCCCCAACAATGAGCAGTTCTTC CAWSTDLGPGRAPNNEQFF
TRBJ2-5 - TRBV3-1/TRBV3-2 TRBD2 TGTGCCAGCAGCCAGGCTATGAGGCTAGCGGGTCGGGAGACCCAGTACTTC CASSQAMRLAGRETQYF
TRBJ1-2 - TRBV6-5 - TGTGCCAGCAGAAGAGGGGGCTACACCTTC CASRRGGYTF
TRBJ2-5 once TRBV3-1/TRBV3-2 - TGTGCCAGCAGCCTCGGGACACAAGAGACCCAGTACTTC CASSLGTQETQYF
TRBJ1-6 once TRBV27 - TGTGCCAGCAGTTTATGGAGCTCCTATAATTCACCCCTCCACTTT CASSLWSSYNSPLHF
TRBJ2-5 - TRBV18 TRBD1 TGTGCCAGCTCACCGGTCGCAGGGGGCCTTCTTCAAGAGACCCAGTACTTC CASSPVAGGLLQETQYF
TRBJ2-1 - TRBV5-1 - TGCGCCAGCAGCGGCGGAGGACTGAACAATGAGCAGTTCTTC CASSGGGLNNEQFF
TRBJ1-2 - TRBV4-2 TRBD1 TGTGCCAGCAGCCAAATTGACAGGGGGTTTGGCGGCTACACCTTC CASSQIDRGFGGYTF
TRBJ1-1 few TRBV6-5 - TGTGCCAGCAGCAGGGGCCCCTTTTACACTGAAGCTTTCTTT CASSRGPFYTEAFF
TRBJ2-1 many TRBV7-9 TRBD1 TGTGCCAGCAGCTACGGACAGGGGGCGCAGGATGAGCAGTTCTTC CASSYGQGAQDEQFF
TRBJ1-5 - TRBV30 TRBD1 TGTGCCTGGAGTGTGGGACAGGGGGCTCCCGATAATCAGCCCCAGCATTTT CAWSVGQGAPDNQPQHF
TRBJ2-3 - TRBV5-6 TRBD1 TGTGCCAGCAGCTTAACGACAGGGTCGGTGGATACGCAGTATTTT CASSLTTGSVDTQYF
TRBJ1-2 - TRBV6-5 TRBD1 TGTGCCAGCACTGGAGGGGACAGGGGAGGATTTGGCTACACCTTC CASTGGDRGGFGYTF
TRBJ2-7 - TRBV5-1 TRBD1 TGCGCCAGCAGCCAGAGACAGGGGTCCTACGAGCAGTACTTC CASSQRQGSYEQYF
TRBJ2-5 - TRBV18 - TGTGCCAGCTCTTCGGGGGAGACCCAGTACTTC CASSSGETQYF
TRBJ2-1 - TRBV6-5 TRBD1 TGTGCCAGCAGTTACTCGAGGACAGGGGCCTACAATGAGCAGTTCTTC CASSYSRTGAYNEQFF
TRBJ1-4 - TRBV7-8 - TGTGCCAGCAGCCCGCTAGGTAGGGGAAATGAAAAACTGTTTTTT CASSPLGRGNEKLFF
TRBJ2-5 - TRBV7-9 TRBD2 TGTGCCAGCAGCCTTCAGGAGCGGGGCCCATCCCAGTACTTC CASSLQERGPSQYF
TRBJ2-7 few TRBV5-1 TRBD2 TGCGCCAGCAGCCGGGGGACTAGCGGGAGGAGGGAGCAGTACTTC CASSRGTSGRREQYF
TRBJ2-3 - TRBV5-1 - TGCGCCAGCAGCCGCGGGACAGCAACCATAGATACGCAGTATTTT CASSRGTATIDTQYF
TRBJ2-5 - TRBV4-3 TRBD1 TGCGCCAGCAGCCCCAGTCTACAGGGGATGGAAGAGACCCAGTACTTC CASSPSLQGMEETQYF
TRBJ1-4 - TRBV11-3 - TGTGCCAGCAGCTTCCGACGACAGGCTAATGAAAAACTGTTTTTT CASSFRRQANEKLFF
TRBJ2-3 - TRBV18 - TGTGCCAGCTCACGGGGGGCCAGCGGGACAGGAGATACGCAGTATTTT CASSRGASGTGDTQYF
TRBJ1-1 - TRBV7-6 TRBD1 TGTGCCAGCAGCTTAGGACCGGGACAGGGAACCACTGAAGCTTTCTTT CASSLGPGQGTTEAFF
TRBJ2-5 - TRBV4-2 TRBD2 TGTGCCAGCAGCCAAGACTCCGCTAGCGGGAGAGGATGGGAGACCCAGTACTTC CASSQDSASGRGWETQYF
TRBJ2-1 once TRBV29-1 TRBD1 TGCAGCGTTGAACTCGGGACAGGAAACAATGAGCAGTTCTTC CSVELGTGNNEQFF
TRBJ1-1 - TRBV5-1 TRBD1 TGCGCCAGCAGCCGGGGACAGGGGGCAATTGAAGCTTTCTTT CASSRGQGAIEAFF
TRBJ1-3 - TRBV18 TRBD1 TGTGCCAGCTCACCCCAACTTGGGACAGGAGGAAACACCATATATTTT CASSPQLGTGGNTIYF
TRBJ2-7 few TRBV2 - TGTGCCAGCAGTGTGGAGGGTTACGAGCAGTACTTC CASSVEGYEQYF
TRBJ2-5 - TRBV4-2 TRBD1 TGTGCCAGCAGCCAAGATCAGACAGGGGGTCAAGAGACCCAGTACTTC CASSQDQTGGQETQYF
TRBJ2-2 - TRBV11-1 - TGTGCCAGCAGGGTGGGACTGAACACCGGGGAGCTGTTTTTT CASRVGLNTGELFF
TRBJ2-3 - TRBV24-1 TRBD2 TGTGCCGTGCAGCGGGGTAGCACAGATACGCAGTATTTT CAVQRGSTDTQYF
TRBJ2-1 - TRBV19 - TGTGCCAGTAGTCTCGACTTCATGGGGCGGAGCTCCTACAATGAGCAGTTCTTC CASSLDFMGRSSYNEQFF
TRBJ1-2 once TRBV10-3 TRBD1 TGTGCCATCAGACTCACAGGGGGCAGCGGCTACACCTTC CAIRLTGGSGYTF
TRBJ2-1 - TRBV25-1 TRBD2 TGTGCCAGCAGTACGAGCGGGGTGGGGTTCAATGAGCAGTTCTTC CASSTSGVGFNEQFF
TRBJ2-7 - TRBV3-1/TRBV3-2 TRBD2 TGTGCCAGCAGCCCAGGACTAGCGGAGACCTACGAGCAGTACTTC CASSPGLAETYEQYF
TRBJ1-3 few TRBV19 TRBD1 TGTGCCAGTGAGCACAGGGGGCGGTCTGGAAACACCATATATTTT CASEHRGRSGNTIYF
TRBJ2-1 - TRBV27 - TGTGCCAGCAGTCCAGGGTTCTACAATGAGCAGTTCTTC CASSPGFYNEQFF
TRBJ1-2 - TRBV27 - TGTGCCAGCAGCCGCGGTGGCTCTAACTATGGCTACACCTTC CASSRGGSNYGYTF
TRBJ2-3 - TRBV19 TRBD2 TGTGCCAGCGCGAGGGGAGGGCCTAGGGATACGCAGTATTTT CASARGGPRDTQYF
TRBJ1-4 - TRBV19 - TGTGCCAGTAGTATGGCCCCCGGGACAATGGACGAAAAACTGTTTTTT CASSMAPGTMDEKLFF